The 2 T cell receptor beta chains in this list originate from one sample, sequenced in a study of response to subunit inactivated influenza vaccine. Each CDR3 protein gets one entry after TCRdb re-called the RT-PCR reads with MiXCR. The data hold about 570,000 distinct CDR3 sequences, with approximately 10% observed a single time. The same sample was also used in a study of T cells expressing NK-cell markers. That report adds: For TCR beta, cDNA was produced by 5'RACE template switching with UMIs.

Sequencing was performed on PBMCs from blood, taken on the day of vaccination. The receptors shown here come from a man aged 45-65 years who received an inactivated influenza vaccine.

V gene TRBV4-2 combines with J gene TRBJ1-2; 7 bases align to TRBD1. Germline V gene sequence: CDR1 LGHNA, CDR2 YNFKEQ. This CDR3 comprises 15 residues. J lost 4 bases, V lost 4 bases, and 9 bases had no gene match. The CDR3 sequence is CASSPTGATPYGYTF. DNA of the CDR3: TGTGCCAGCAGCCCCACAGGGGCGACACCCTATGGCTACACCTTC.

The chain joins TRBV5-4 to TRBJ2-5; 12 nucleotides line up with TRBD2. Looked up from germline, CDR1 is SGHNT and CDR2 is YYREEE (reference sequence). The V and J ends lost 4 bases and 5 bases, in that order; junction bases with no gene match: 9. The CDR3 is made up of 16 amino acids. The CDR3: CASSTRLAGVGETQYF. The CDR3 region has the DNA TGTGCCAGCAGCACTAGACTAGCGGGAGTGGGGGAGACCCAGTACTTC.